Below, one T cell receptor (beta chain) is given with its context. Its antigen is not identified. Produced via immunoSEQ multiplex PCR; TCRdb's table is partial and in-frame only. The table lists 23,000 or so clones, about 80% of them singletons. The entry originates in a study of OX40 agonist ivuxolimab in advanced cancers. Study overall: Patients undergoing dose escalation presented with hepatocellular carcinoma, melanoma, renal cell or head and neck cancer. General study findings and limits: Expanded clones were, on average, more numerous among CD8+ T cells than CD4+. At 0.1 to 3.0 mg/kg and by week 6, CD4+ and CD8+ T cells in the blood had expanded clonally.

Blood specimens came from baseline, cycle 4 day 1, and cycle 7 day 1. Sample: CD4+ or CD8+ T cells sorted from blood, taken in a trial of the OX40 agonist ivuxolimab. The sequence derives from an adult with an advanced solid tumor such as melanoma, head and neck, liver or kidney cancer.

DNA of the CDR3: TGTGCCAGCAGTAACAGGGTACACGAGCAGTACTTC. This encodes CASSNRVHEQYF. V gene TRBV27 combines with J gene TRBJ2-7, with D perhaps matching TRBD1 (6 bases). Germline lookup yields CDR1 MNHEY and CDR2 SMNVEV (reference sequence). The CDR3 contains 12 residues. V shed 5 bases and J shed 5 bases, with 10 bases lying between them.